The 5 T cell receptor beta chains reported below all come from one sample, sequenced in a study of control samples from healthy donors and cancer patients. Profiling relied on immunoSEQ multiplex PCR, and the TCRdb table lists in-frame clones only, not all of them. This repertoire shows about 40,000 clones, approximately 90% found once; its top ten account for around 3.6%. Sequenced sample: blood. The receptors were sampled from a woman between 45 and 60 years old in good health.

The chain has TRBV28 and TRBJ2-5; 9 bases are a match to TRBD2. The V segment lost 6 bases and the J segment 2 bases; nucleotides outside the gene matches: 16. From germline, CDR1 is MDHEN and CDR2 SYDVKM. The length of the CDR3 is 18 residues. The CDR3 region has the DNA TGTGCCAGCAGCCTTAGCGGGGGATTTGGTTCTCTTCAAGAGACCCAGTACTTC. Protein sequence: CASSLSGGFGSLQETQYF.

As DNA, the CDR3 is TGTGCCAGCAGCTTAGTAAAGGGGCGAGAAGCTTTCTTT. Its protein product is CASSLVKGREAFF. This chain joins TRBV7-2 and TRBJ1-1; TRBD1 is a possible D gene (5 bases). Germline V gene sequence: CDR1 SGHTA, CDR2 FQGNSA. The CDR3 spans 13 residues. V lost 1 base, J lost 8 bases, and 11 bases lay in between. Based on the CDR3 plus reference TRBV7-2 and TRBJ1-1, the full variable domain is GAGVSQSPSNKVTEKGKDVELRCDPISGHTALYWYRQSLGQGLEFLIYFQGNSAPDKSGLPSDRFSAERTGGSVSTLTIQRTQQEDSAVYLCASSLVKGREAFFGQGTRLTVV.

DNA for the CDR3: TGCGCCAGCAGCCATCCGGGACAGACCTTTGAGCAGTACTTC. Protein product: CASSHPGQTFEQYF. This chain joins TRBV4-1 and TRBJ2-7; 7 nucleotides line up with TRBD1. Germline V lookup: CDR1 MGHRA, CDR2 YSYEKL. There are 14 residues in the CDR3. The ends lost 3 bases at V and 7 bases at J; junction bases unmatched: 9.

The chain couples TRBV11-2 to TRBJ1-3; D is unclear. V dropped 3 bases and J dropped 7 bases, with 7 bases sitting between them. The CDR3 has 12 residues. Germline assignment: CDR1 SGHAT and CDR2 FQNNGV. The CDR3 sequence: CASSFGGNTIYF. The CDR3 DNA reads as TGTGCCAGCAGCTTTGGCGGGAACACCATATATTTT. The full variable domain, completed using reference TRBV11-2 and TRBJ1-3, is EAGVAQSPRYKIIEKRQSVAFWCNPISGHATLYWYQQILGQGPKLLIQFQNNGVVDDSQLPKDRFSAERLKGVDSTLKIQPAKLEDSAVYLCASSFGGNTIYFGEGSWLTVV.

The genes are TRBV29-1 and TRBJ2-7, with 8 bases lining up with TRBD1. CDR1 is SQVTM, CDR2 ANQGSEA, per germline. The CDR3 consists of 14 residues. The J segment lost 1 base and the V segment lost 3 bases, leaving 5 bases of the junction unmatched. Written as DNA, the CDR3 is TGCAGCGTTGAGAGGACAGGGCAATCCTACGAGCAGTACTTC. It codes for CSVERTGQSYEQYF.